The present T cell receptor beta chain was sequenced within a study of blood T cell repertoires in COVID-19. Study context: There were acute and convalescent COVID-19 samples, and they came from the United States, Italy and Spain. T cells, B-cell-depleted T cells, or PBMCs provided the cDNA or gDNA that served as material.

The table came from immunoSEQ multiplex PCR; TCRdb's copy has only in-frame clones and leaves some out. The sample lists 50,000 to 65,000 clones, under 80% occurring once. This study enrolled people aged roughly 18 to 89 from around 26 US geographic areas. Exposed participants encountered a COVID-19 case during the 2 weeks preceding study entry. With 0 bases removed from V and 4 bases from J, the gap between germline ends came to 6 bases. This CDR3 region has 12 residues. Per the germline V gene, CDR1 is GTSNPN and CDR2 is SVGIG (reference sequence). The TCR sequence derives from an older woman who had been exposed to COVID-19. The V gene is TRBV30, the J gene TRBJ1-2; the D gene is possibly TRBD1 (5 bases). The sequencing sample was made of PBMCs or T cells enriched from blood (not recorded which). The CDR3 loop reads CAWSVQAYGYTF. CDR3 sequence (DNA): TGTGCCTGGAGTGTACAGGCCTATGGCTACACCTTC.